These 18 T cell receptor beta chains share one sample of origin, sequenced in a study of T cells in localized non-small cell lung cancer. Repertoires were generated with immunoSEQ multiplex PCR, while TCRdb's copy carries only in-frame clones and drops some. This sample yields around 28,000 clones, of which under 95% are seen a single time; about 0.73% belongs to the top ten. The sample here was peripheral blood, taken before any cancer treatment. Every receptor here comes from a woman aged 35 to 70 with stage I lung adenocarcinoma.

This chain connects TRBV7-2 to TRBJ2-3; TRBD2 aligns across 9 bases. The CDR3 sequence is 16 residues long. Germline CDR1 reads SGHTA; CDR2 reads FQGNSA. V gave up 1 base and J gave up 5 bases; unmatched junction bases: 7. In DNA, the CDR3 is TGTGCCAGCAGCTTAGTTCGCGGGGGGGCTAGAGATACGCAGTATTTT. This sequence encodes CASSLVRGGARDTQYF.

CDR3 sequence (DNA): TGTGCCAGCTTTAAGGCCAACACCGGGGAGCTGTTTTTT. Its protein product is CASFKANTGELFF. The chain is built from TRBV28 and TRBJ2-2; D is uncertain. Germline V gene data show CDR1 as MDHEN and CDR2 as SYDVKM. Deletions cut 8 bases from V and 2 bases from J, with 9 bases between. The CDR3 is 13 residues long.

The DNA of the CDR3 is TGTGCCAGCAGTTACAGGGGACGGCCGAACACTGAAGCTTTCTTT. This gives the protein CASSYRGRPNTEAFF. The chain has TRBV6-5 and TRBJ1-1; tentative D call: TRBD1 (5 bases). V dropped 2 bases and J dropped 1 base, with 11 bases sitting between them. Germline V gene sequence: CDR1 MNHEY, CDR2 SVGAGI. The CDR3 length is 15 residues.

V gene TRBV9 combines with J gene TRBJ2-3, with 7 nucleotides matching TRBD2. Unmatched junction bases numbered 10, after V lost 3 bases and J lost 6 bases. The length of the CDR3 is 15 residues. CDR1 and CDR2 (germline): SGDLS, YYNGEE. The CDR3, as DNA: TGTGCCAGCAGCGGGGGCAGTGTGGGAGGGGATACGCAGTATTTT. Translated, it gives CASSGGSVGGDTQYF.

V is TRBV6-5 and J is TRBJ1-1; tentative D call: TRBD1 (5 bases). There are 15 residues in the CDR3. V was cut by 0 bases and J by 1 base, with 9 bases left in between. The germline V gene has CDR1 MNHEY and CDR2 SVGAGI. In nucleotides, the CDR3 is TGTGCCAGCAGTTACTCTGAGGGGAAGAACACTGAAGCTTTCTTT. Encoded protein: CASSYSEGKNTEAFF.

The V and J genes are TRBV6-1 and TRBJ2-2; no reliable D call. Germline V lookup: CDR1 MNHNS, CDR2 SASEGT. Trimming removed 7 bases at V and 6 bases at J, with 6 bases between. CDR3 size: 11 residues. This CDR3 is CASKGAGELFF. The DNA for the CDR3 is TGTGCCAGCAAGGGTGCCGGGGAGCTGTTTTTT.

The rearrangement joins TRBV19 to TRBJ2-3; TRBD2 matches 8 bases. Germline CDR1 reads LNHDA; CDR2 reads SQIVND (reference sequence). With 3 bases clipped from V and 5 bases from J, the junction kept 1 base outside the gene matches. The CDR3 spans 13 residues. CDR3 nucleotides: TGTGCCAGTAGTATCCTAGCGGGAGATACGCAGTATTTT. Translating it yields CASSILAGDTQYF. The full variable domain, completed using reference TRBV19 and TRBJ2-3, is DGGITQSPKYLFRKEGQNVTLSCEQNLNHDAMYWYRQDPGQGLRLIYYSQIVNDFQKGDIAEGYSVSREKKESFPLTVTSAQKNPTAFYLCASSILAGDTQYFGPGTRLTVL.

V usage is TRBV27 and J usage is TRBJ2-6, with 7 positions matching TRBD1. This CDR3 is built from 18 residues. J was trimmed by 0 bases and V by 5 bases; bases with no gene match: 10. The germline CDR1 and CDR2 sequences are MNHEY and SMNVEV (reference sequence). CDR3 nucleotides: TGTGCCAGCAGTAGTCATGTGACAGGGATCTCTGGGGCCAACGTCCTGACTTTC. This encodes CASSSHVTGISGANVLTF.

This clone has a handful of counts. V and J are TRBV6-1 and TRBJ2-1; the D gene is possibly TRBD2 (6 bases). Germline CDR1 is MNHNS and CDR2 is SASEGT. The germline V and J ends were trimmed by 10 bases and 6 bases, with 22 bases remaining between them. The CDR3 consists of 15 residues. The CDR3 region is CATSEGFWGGNEQFF. The CDR3 DNA reads TGTGCCACCTCTGAGGGGTTTTGGGGAGGCAATGAGCAGTTCTTC.

As DNA, the CDR3 is TGTGCCAGCAGCTTCAGCGGCCCGAGCTCTGGAAACACCATATATTTT. The encoded protein is CASSFSGPSSGNTIYF. The chain has TRBV7-2 and TRBJ1-3; D gene unclear. CDR3 length equals 16 residues. Germline CDR1 SGHTA, CDR2 FQGNSA. The ends were cut back, 3 bases at V and 0 bases at J, with 12 bases in the middle.

The DNA of the CDR3 is TGTGCCAGTAAAGCGGGCAGTATAGGCAATCAGCCCCAGCATTTT. This codes for CASKAGSIGNQPQHF. The genes are TRBV19 and TRBJ1-5; no firm D call. Germline loops: CDR1 LNHDA, CDR2 SQIVND (reference sequence). This CDR3 comprises 15 residues. The germline V and J ends were trimmed by 7 bases and 2 bases, with 15 bases remaining between them.

This clone has only one observation. The V and J genes are TRBV18 and TRBJ2-7, with a weak D call TRBD1 (6 bases). The V end lost 1 base, the J end lost 5 bases, and 15 bases lay between the germline ends. Germline-derived CDR1 and CDR2 are KGHSH and LQKENI. This CDR3 is built from 15 residues. The CDR3 bases are TGTGCCAGCTCACCACAACCCCAGGGGATGAACGAGCAGTACTTC. Its protein is CASSPQPQGMNEQYF. Complete variable domain (other parts from reference TRBV18 and TRBJ2-7): NAGVMQNPRHLVRRRGQEARLRCSPMKGHSHVYWYRQLPEEGLKFMVYLQKENIIDESGMPKERFSAEFPKEGPSILRIQQVVRGDSAAYFCASSPQPQGMNEQYFGPGTRLTVT.

The chain joins TRBV2 to TRBJ2-2; 11 positions agree with TRBD2. J gave up 4 bases and V 5 bases, and 6 bases lay outside the gene matches. The CDR3 length is 16 residues. Germline values: CDR1 SNHLY, CDR2 FYNNEI. CDR3 loop: CASSKQLAGVTGELFF. CDR3 sequence (DNA): TGTGCCAGCAGTAAGCAACTAGCGGGGGTCACCGGGGAGCTGTTTTTT.

V is TRBV6-5 and J is TRBJ2-3, with D hard to call. CDR3 size: 13 residues. CDR1 is MNHEY and CDR2 is SVGAGI in the germline V gene. Trimming left V 7 bases short and J 1 base short, with 9 bases between. CDR3 nucleotide sequence: TGTGCCAGCAATCCCCCCGGCACAGATACGCAGTATTTT. This translates into CASNPPGTDTQYF.

The chain employs TRBV11-2 and TRBJ2-7, with D uncertain. Per germline, CDR1 SGHAT and CDR2 FQNNGV. The CDR3 is 12 residues long. Trimming left V 5 bases short and J 6 bases short, with 11 bases between. The CDR3 sequence is CASSDGRLEQYF. CDR3 nucleotides: TGTGCCAGCAGCGACGGACGTCTCGAGCAGTACTTC.

The chain is built from TRBV7-9 and TRBJ1-2; the D is unclear. This CDR3 region has 13 residues. Trimming shortened V by 5 bases and J by 7 bases, and 14 bases separated the two germline ends. CDR1 is SEHNR and CDR2 is FQNEAQ in the germline V gene (reference sequence). CDR3 residues: CASSTLSFGGYTF. In DNA form, the CDR3 reads TGTGCCAGCAGCACACTTTCTTTTGGTGGCTACACCTTC.

This chain links TRBV7-8 with TRBJ2-7; D gene uncertain. V was clipped by 1 base and J by 2 bases, with 9 bases between them. The CDR3 consists of 14 residues. Germline V CDR1 and CDR2: SGHVS, FQNEAQ. Written as DNA, the CDR3 is TGTGCCAGCAGCTTAGAGGTCAAACCCTACGAGCAGTACTTC. Its protein is CASSLEVKPYEQYF.

This sequence joins TRBV25-1 and TRBJ2-7, with TRBD2 matching 8 bases. The ends lost 3 bases at V and 2 bases at J; junction bases unmatched: 9. From germline, CDR1 is MGHDK and CDR2 SYGVNS. This CDR3 is 16 amino acids long. The CDR3: CASSDYSLAGTYEQYF. The DNA for the CDR3 is TGTGCCAGCAGTGATTATAGCCTAGCGGGTACCTACGAGCAGTACTTC.